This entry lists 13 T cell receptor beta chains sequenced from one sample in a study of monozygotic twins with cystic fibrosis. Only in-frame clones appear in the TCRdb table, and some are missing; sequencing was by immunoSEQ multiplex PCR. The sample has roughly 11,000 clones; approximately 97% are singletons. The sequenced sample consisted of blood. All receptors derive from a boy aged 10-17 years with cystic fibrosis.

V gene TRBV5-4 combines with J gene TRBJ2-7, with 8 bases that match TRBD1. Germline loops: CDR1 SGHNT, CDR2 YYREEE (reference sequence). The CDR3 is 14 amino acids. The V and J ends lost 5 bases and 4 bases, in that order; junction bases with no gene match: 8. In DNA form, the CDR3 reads TGTGCCAGCAGTTCCGGACAGGGCTTTTACGAGCAGTACTTC. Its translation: CASSSGQGFYEQYF.

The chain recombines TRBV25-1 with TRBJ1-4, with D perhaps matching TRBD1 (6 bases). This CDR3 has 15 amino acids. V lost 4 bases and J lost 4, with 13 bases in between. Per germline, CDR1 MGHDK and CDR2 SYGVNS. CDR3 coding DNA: TGTGCCAGCAGTGCGTACAGGGTGATTAATGAAAAACTGTTTTTT. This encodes CASSAYRVINEKLFF.

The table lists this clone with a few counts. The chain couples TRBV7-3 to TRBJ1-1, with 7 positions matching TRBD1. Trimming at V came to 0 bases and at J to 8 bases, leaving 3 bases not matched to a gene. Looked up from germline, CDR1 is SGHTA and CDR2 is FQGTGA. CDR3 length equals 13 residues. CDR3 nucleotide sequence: TGTGCCAGCAGCTTAACGAGGGGGCCCGAAGCTTTCTTT. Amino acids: CASSLTRGPEAFF.

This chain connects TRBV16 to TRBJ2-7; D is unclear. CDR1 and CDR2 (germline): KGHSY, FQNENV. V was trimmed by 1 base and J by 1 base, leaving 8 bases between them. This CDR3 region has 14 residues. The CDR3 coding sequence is TGTGCCAGCAGCCAATTACTGGGGTCCTACGAGCAGTACTTC. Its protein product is CASSQLLGSYEQYF.

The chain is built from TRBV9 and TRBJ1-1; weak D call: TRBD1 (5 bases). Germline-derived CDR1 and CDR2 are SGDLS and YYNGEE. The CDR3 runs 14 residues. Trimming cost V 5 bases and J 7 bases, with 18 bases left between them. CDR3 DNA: TGTGCCAGCAGTGGAGACAGAGGGATGAATGAAGCTTTCTTT. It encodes CASSGDRGMNEAFF. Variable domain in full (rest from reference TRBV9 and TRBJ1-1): DSGVTQTPKHLITATGQRVTLRCSPRSGDLSVYWYQQSLDQGLQFLIQYYNGEERAKGNILERFSAQQFPDLHSELNLSSLELGDSALYFCASSGDRGMNEAFFGQGTRLTVV.

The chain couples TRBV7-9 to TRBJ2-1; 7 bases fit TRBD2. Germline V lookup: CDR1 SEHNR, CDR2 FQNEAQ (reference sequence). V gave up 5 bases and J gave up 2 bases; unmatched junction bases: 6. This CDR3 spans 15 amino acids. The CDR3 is CASSGREVAYNEQFF. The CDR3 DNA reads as TGTGCCAGCAGCGGACGGGAGGTAGCCTACAATGAGCAGTTCTTC. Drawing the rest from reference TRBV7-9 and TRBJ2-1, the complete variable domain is DTGVSQNPRHKITKRGQNVTFRCDPISEHNRLYWYRQTLGQGPEFLTYFQNEAQLEKSRLLSDRFSAERPKGSFSTLEIQRTEQGDSAMYLCASSGREVAYNEQFFGPGTRLTVL.

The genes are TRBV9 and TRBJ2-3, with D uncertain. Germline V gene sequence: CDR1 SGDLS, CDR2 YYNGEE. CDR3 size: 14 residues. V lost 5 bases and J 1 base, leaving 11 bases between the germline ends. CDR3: CASSSDGRTDTQYF. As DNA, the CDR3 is TGTGCCAGCAGTTCGGACGGACGCACAGATACGCAGTATTTT.

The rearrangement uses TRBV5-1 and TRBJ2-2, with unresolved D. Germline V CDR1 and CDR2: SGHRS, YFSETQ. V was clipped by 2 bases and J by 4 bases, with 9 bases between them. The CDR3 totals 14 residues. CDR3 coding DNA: TGCGCCAGCAGCTTTTCGGATCCCACCGGGGAGCTGTTTTTT. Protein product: CASSFSDPTGELFF.

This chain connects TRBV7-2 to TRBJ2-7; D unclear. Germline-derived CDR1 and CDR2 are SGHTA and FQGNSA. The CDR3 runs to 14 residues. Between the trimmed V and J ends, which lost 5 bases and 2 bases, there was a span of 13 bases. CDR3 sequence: CASSRTGPTYEQYF. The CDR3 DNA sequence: TGTGCCAGCAGCCGTACGGGTCCTACCTACGAGCAGTACTTC. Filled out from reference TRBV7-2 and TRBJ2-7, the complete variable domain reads GAGVSQSPSNKVTEKGKDVELRCDPISGHTALYWYRQSLGQGLEFLIYFQGNSAPDKSGLPSDRFSAERTGGSVSTLTIQRTQQEDSAVYLCASSRTGPTYEQYFGPGTRLTVT.

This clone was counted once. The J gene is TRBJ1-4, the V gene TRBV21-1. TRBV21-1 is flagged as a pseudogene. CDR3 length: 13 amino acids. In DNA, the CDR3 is TGTGCCAGCAGCAAAGAAGTGGATGAAAAACTGTTTTTT. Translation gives CASSKEVDEKLFF.

The CDR3 DNA reads as TGTGCCAGCAGTGAAGGAGGGGGTGGCTACACCTTC. It translates to CASSEGGGGYTF. J is TRBJ1-2 and V is TRBV6-1; D possibly corresponds to TRBD1 (6 bases). The CDR3 has 12 residues. In germline, CDR1 is MNHNS, CDR2 SASEGT. V was cut by 1 base and J by 7 bases, with 7 bases left in between.

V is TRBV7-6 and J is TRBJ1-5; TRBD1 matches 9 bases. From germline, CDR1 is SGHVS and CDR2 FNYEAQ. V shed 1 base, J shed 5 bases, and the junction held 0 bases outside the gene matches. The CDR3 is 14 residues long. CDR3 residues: CASSLGQGDQPQHF. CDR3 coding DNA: TGTGCCAGCAGCTTAGGACAGGGGGATCAGCCCCAGCATTTT.

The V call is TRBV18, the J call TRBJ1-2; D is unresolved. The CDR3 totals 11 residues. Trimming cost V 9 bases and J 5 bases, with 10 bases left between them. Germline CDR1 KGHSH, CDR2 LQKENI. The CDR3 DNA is TGTGCCAGTGGCGTGAATTATGGCTACACCTTC. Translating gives CASGVNYGYTF.